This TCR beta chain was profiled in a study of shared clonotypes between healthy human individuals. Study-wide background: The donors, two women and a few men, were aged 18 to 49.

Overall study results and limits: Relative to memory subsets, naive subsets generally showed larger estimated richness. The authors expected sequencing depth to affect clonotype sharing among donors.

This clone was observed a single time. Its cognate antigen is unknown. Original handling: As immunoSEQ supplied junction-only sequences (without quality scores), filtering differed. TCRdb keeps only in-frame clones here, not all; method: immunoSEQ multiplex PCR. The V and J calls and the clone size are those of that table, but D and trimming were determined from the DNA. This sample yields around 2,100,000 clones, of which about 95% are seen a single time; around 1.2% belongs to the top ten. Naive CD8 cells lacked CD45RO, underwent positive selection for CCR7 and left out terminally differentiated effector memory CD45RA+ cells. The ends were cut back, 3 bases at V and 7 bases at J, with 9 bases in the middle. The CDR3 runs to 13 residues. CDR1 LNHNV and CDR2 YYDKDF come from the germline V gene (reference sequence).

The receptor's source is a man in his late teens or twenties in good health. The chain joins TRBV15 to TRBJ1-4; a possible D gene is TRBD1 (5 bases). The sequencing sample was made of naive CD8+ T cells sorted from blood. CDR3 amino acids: CATSRDNAEKLFF. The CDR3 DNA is TGTGCCACCAGCAGGGACAATGCTGAAAAACTGTTTTTT.